This T cell receptor beta chain originates from a study of blood T cell repertoires in COVID-19. Across the whole study: Acute-phase and convalescent COVID-19 samples originated in the United States, Italy and Spain. The analysed material was cDNA or gDNA that came from T cells, B-cell-depleted T cells, or PBMCs.

This clone was recorded only once. The CDR3 is 18 amino acids. With 4 bases removed from V and 0 bases from J, the gap between germline ends came to 21 bases. Germline CDR1 SGHVS, CDR2 FQNEAQ. In the original workflow: Nucleated cell counts were estimated from reference gene primer amplification. Libraries were prepared by immunoSEQ multiplex PCR; TCRdb keeps only in-frame clonotypes and omits some of them. V and J calls and clone size are given by that table; D and trimming were obtained from the DNA. The table includes about 220,000 clones, more than 65% detected once. V usage is TRBV7-8 and J usage is TRBJ1-2; D might be TRBD1 (6 bases). The sample consisted of peripheral blood. This receptor was obtained from a man aged 50-59 years with active or convalescent COVID-19. CDR3: CASSSGRAGEGANYGYTF. In DNA form, the CDR3 reads TGTGCCAGCAGCTCAGGTCGGGCAGGGGAGGGAGCTAACTATGGCTACACCTTC.